The 21 T cell receptor beta chains below were found in one sample sequenced in a study of blood T cell repertoires in COVID-19. Using immunoSEQ multiplex PCR, the repertoire was profiled, and TCRdb retains in-frame clones only, with some absent. Among hundreds of thousands of clones listed, about nine tenths were seen once. Sequenced sample: PBMCs or T cells enriched from blood (not recorded which). All receptors derive from a woman aged 45-65 years in a cohort exposed to, infected with or recovered from COVID-19 (not recorded which).

This sequence joins TRBV5-4 and TRBJ2-3; a possible D gene is TRBD2 (5 bases). The CDR3 covers 16 residues. V was clipped by 4 bases and J by 0 bases, with 15 bases between them. Germline V lookup: CDR1 SGHNT, CDR2 YYREEE (reference sequence). The CDR3 sequence is CASSPRRTGSTDTQYF. The CDR3 DNA reads TGTGCCAGCAGCCCAAGGCGGACGGGGAGCACAGATACGCAGTATTTT.

The gene calls are TRBV5-4 and TRBJ1-6, with D perhaps matching TRBD1 (6 bases). The V gene lost 5 bases and the J gene lost 5 bases, with 14 bases spanning the gap. Germline values: CDR1 SGHNT, CDR2 YYREEE (reference sequence). The CDR3 has 15 residues. The CDR3 sequence is CASRNGQWDNSPLHF. In DNA form, the CDR3 reads TGTGCCAGCAGAAACGGACAGTGGGATAATTCACCCCTCCACTTT. The variable domain in full, with the rest retrieved from reference TRBV5-4 and TRBJ1-6, is ETGVTQSPTHLIKTRGQQVTLRCSSQSGHNTVSWYQQALGQGPQFIFQYYREEENGRGNFPPRFSGLQFPNYSSELNVNALELDDSALYLCASRNGQWDNSPLHFGNGTRLTVT.

This rearrangement joins TRBV18 to TRBJ1-1, with no clear D. The CDR3 runs to 17 residues. Germline lookup yields CDR1 KGHSH and CDR2 LQKENI. Deletions cut 3 bases from V and 1 base from J, with 18 bases between. In DNA form, the CDR3 reads TGTGCCAGCTCACCGCAGTTTTTTGCCCAGGAGAACACTGAAGCTTTCTTT. Protein product: CASSPQFFAQENTEAFF. The whole variable domain, remainder taken from reference TRBV18 and TRBJ1-1, is NAGVMQNPRHLVRRRGQEARLRCSPMKGHSHVYWYRQLPEEGLKFMVYLQKENIIDESGMPKERFSAEFPKEGPSILRIQQVVRGDSAAYFCASSPQFFAQENTEAFFGQGTRLTVV.

This clone was picked up a small number of times. V gene TRBV10-3 combines with J gene TRBJ2-1, with D perhaps TRBD1 (5 bases). CDR1 and CDR2 from the germline V gene are ENHRY and SYGVKD. The CDR3 covers 16 residues. Trimming shortened V by 4 bases and J by 1 base, and 14 bases separated the two germline ends. The CDR3 loop reads CAISVDSLNSYNEQFF. The CDR3 coding sequence is TGTGCCATCAGTGTAGACAGCCTCAATTCCTACAATGAGCAGTTCTTC.

This chain uses TRBV15 with TRBJ1-2; D not certain. The CDR3 consists of 14 residues. V lost 1 base to trimming and J lost 2 bases, with 8 bases between them. The germline gives CDR1 LNHNV, CDR2 YYDKDF (reference sequence). In nucleotides, the CDR3 is TGTGCCACCAGCAGAGTGGGCCGGAACTATGGCTACACCTTC. Translated, it gives CATSRVGRNYGYTF.

The chain has TRBV19 and TRBJ1-1, with D possibly matching TRBD1 (6 bases). The CDR3 is 13 residues long. The germline gives CDR1 LNHDA, CDR2 SQIVND (reference sequence). V was trimmed by 7 bases and J by 6 bases, leaving 15 bases between them. CDR3 coding DNA: TGTGCCAGTAACCAGGGGCCCCGGGCTGAAGCTTTCTTT. It yields the protein CASNQGPRAEAFF.

This chain uses TRBV6-2 or TRBV6-3 with TRBJ2-2; no clear D. This CDR3 spans 14 amino acids. The germline V and J ends were trimmed by 6 bases and 0 bases, with 8 bases remaining between them. In germline, CDR1 is MNHEY, CDR2 SVGEGT. The CDR3 DNA reads TGTGCCAGCAGCCTTACAGCGAACACCGGGGAGCTGTTTTTT. This gives the protein CASSLTANTGELFF.

The V gene is TRBV6-1, the J gene TRBJ1-5; 8 bases are shared with TRBD1. Germline values: CDR1 MNHNS, CDR2 SASEGT. The CDR3 loop spans 15 amino acids. After removal of 1 base from V and 1 base from J, the junction contained 0 bases not matched to a gene. This CDR3 reads CASSEGQGSNQPQHF. The CDR3 DNA reads as TGTGCCAGCAGTGAAGGACAGGGGAGCAATCAGCCCCAGCATTTT.

V usage is TRBV5-6 and J usage is TRBJ1-2, with D hard to call. CDR3 length equals 16 residues. V dropped 4 bases and J dropped 6 bases, with 22 bases sitting between them. The germline V gene encodes CDR1 SGHDT and CDR2 YYEEEE. In nucleotides, the CDR3 is TGTGCCAGCAGCGGACCCCGGGAGCCCGTTATCAATGGCTACACCTTC. Translated, it gives CASSGPREPVINGYTF.

The CDR3, as DNA: TGTGCCAGCAGCTCGTGTAAGTTAATACAGAATCAGCCCCAGCATTTT. Translated: CASSSCKLIQNQPQHF. The genes are TRBV11-2 and TRBJ1-5, with D unresolved. V lost 4 bases and J lost 4, with 17 bases in between. There are 16 residues in the CDR3. Germline CDR1 SGHAT, CDR2 FQNNGV.

The rearrangement uses TRBV7-9 and TRBJ2-3; the D gene is possibly TRBD2 (5 bases). V shed 5 bases and J shed 7 bases, with 10 bases lying between them. There are 12 residues in the CDR3. Germline V CDR1 and CDR2: SEHNR, FQNEAQ (reference sequence). The CDR3 loop reads CASSLSGNTQYF. The CDR3 bases are TGTGCCAGCAGCCTAAGCGGAAATACGCAGTATTTT.

V usage is TRBV7-2 and J usage is TRBJ1-4; D not certain. Germline V CDR1 and CDR2: SGHTA, FQGNSA. This CDR3 contains 13 residues. V lost 1 base and J lost 6, with 6 bases in between. CDR3 DNA: TGTGCCAGCAGCTTAGGTACATATGAAAAACTGTTTTTT. Protein sequence: CASSLGTYEKLFF.

J is TRBJ1-5 and V is TRBV18, with a tentative D call TRBD1 (5 bases). Between the trimmed V and J ends, which lost 6 bases and 6 bases, there was a span of 12 bases. The CDR3 has 13 residues. Germline CDR1 is KGHSH and CDR2 is LQKENI. The CDR3 DNA is TGTGCCAGCTCTATGGACAAGGCTCAGCCCCAGCATTTT. Amino acid sequence: CASSMDKAQPQHF.

The table lists this clone with a count of one. The rearrangement uses TRBV7-9 and TRBJ2-2, with 12 bases identical to TRBD2. V lost 5 bases and J lost 4; bases outside the gene matches: 2. This CDR3 contains 15 residues. Germline CDR1 is SEHNR and CDR2 is FQNEAQ (reference sequence). CDR3 loop: CASSQGLAGTGELFF. Here the CDR3 DNA reads TGTGCCAGCAGCCAGGGACTAGCGGGCACCGGGGAGCTGTTTTTT.

This clone was counted ten times or more. The chain employs TRBV19 and TRBJ1-5, with 7 bases that match TRBD1. This CDR3 is built from 16 residues. The germline gives CDR1 LNHDA, CDR2 SQIVND (reference sequence). With 5 bases clipped from V and 5 bases from J, the junction kept 12 bases outside the gene matches. The CDR3 reads CASSPPPGTVHQPQHF. CDR3 nucleotide sequence: TGTGCCAGTAGTCCACCTCCCGGGACAGTTCATCAGCCCCAGCATTTT.

The chain has TRBV4-3 and TRBJ2-3; 13 nucleotides agree with TRBD2. This CDR3 comprises 16 residues. V gave up 0 bases and J gave up 9 bases; unmatched junction bases: 6. Germline CDR1 reads LGHNA; CDR2 reads YSLEER. The CDR3 region has the DNA TGCGCCAGCAGCCAAGAACTAGCGGGGGGGCGGGTAACGCAGTATTTT. Translating it yields CASSQELAGGRVTQYF.

The gene calls are TRBV28 and TRBJ1-3; weak D call: TRBD1 (6 bases). With 6 bases removed from V and 2 bases from J, the gap between germline ends came to 14 bases. Germline CDR1 reads MDHEN; CDR2 reads SYDVKM. The CDR3 has 15 residues. The CDR3 protein is CASRPPTGTGNTIYF. The CDR3 DNA sequence: TGTGCCAGCAGGCCCCCCACAGGGACTGGAAACACCATATATTTT.

The V and J genes are TRBV4-2 and TRBJ1-6; possible D gene TRBD1, 5 bases. Trimming left V 1 base short and J 10 bases short, with 14 bases between. This CDR3 region has 15 residues. Germline loops: CDR1 LGHNA, CDR2 YNFKEQ. The CDR3 DNA is TGTGCCAGCAGCCAAGTTACCGGGGGAGGCTCACCCCTCCACTTT. This sequence encodes CASSQVTGGGSPLHF.

The chain recombines TRBV24-1 with TRBJ1-1; 7 bases are a match to TRBD1. CDR3 length equals 15 residues. V gave up 5 bases and J gave up 5 bases; unmatched junction bases: 10. From germline, CDR1 is KGHDR and CDR2 SFDVKD. The CDR3 bases are TGTGCCACCAGTGTTGACGGACAGGTCAGGACTGAAGCTTTCTTT. This gives the protein CATSVDGQVRTEAFF.

Note on this clone: No DNA is shown, since the ends of the CDR3 on it are uncertain; the CDR3 is the one TCRdb lists. This chain joins TRBV27 and TRBJ2-1; TRBD2, the table's D call, was not compared with the DNA. Counting both end residues, the CDR3 totals 15 amino acids. Germline assignment: CDR1 MNHEY and CDR2 SMNVEV (reference sequence). The CDR3: CASSSSGLATNEQFF.

This clone appeared a few times. The chain combines TRBV7-2 with TRBJ2-1, with 7 bases that match TRBD2. Germline V gene data show CDR1 as SGHTA and CDR2 as FQGNSA. Germline trimming cut 3 bases from V and 0 bases from J; bases unmatched to any gene: 5. This CDR3 contains 16 residues. The DNA of the CDR3 is TGTGCCAGCAGCTTTCAGGCGGGGGACTCCTACAATGAGCAGTTCTTC. Translation gives CASSFQAGDSYNEQFF.